Included here is one TCR beta chain sequence, with context. This CDR3 comprises 14 residues. The germline V and J ends were trimmed by 0 bases and 7 bases, with 13 bases remaining between them. From germline, CDR1 is SGHRS and CDR2 YFSETQ. This entry is derived from a study of T cell changes during pregnancy in multiple sclerosis. Generated by immunoSEQ multiplex PCR, the TCRdb table keeps only in-frame clones and is missing some. The sample consists of approximately 51,000 clones, 90% to 95% of them appearing once. The rearrangement joins TRBV5-1 to TRBJ1-2; the D is unclear. This sample comprised CD4+ T cells from peripheral blood mononuclear cells, obtained in the second trimester of pregnancy. This clonotype was sampled from a female donor with multiple sclerosis, enrolled in a pregnancy study. CDR3 coding DNA: TGCGCCAGCAGCTTGGAAGCAGGTGCGGGTGGCTACACCTTC. This encodes CASSLEAGAGGYTF. The full variable domain, its missing parts supplied by reference TRBV5-1 and TRBJ1-2, is KAGVTQTPRYLIKTRGQQVTLSCSPISGHRSVSWYQQTPGQGLQFLFEYFSETQRNKGNFPGRFSGRQFSNSRSEMNVSTLELGDSALYLCASSLEAGAGGYTFGSGTRLTVV.